This record looks at one T cell receptor beta chain sequence and its context. As yet, its antigen is unknown. The data were taken from a study of T cells in Graves' hyperthyroidism and ophthalmopathy. Study at large: Once the initial diagnosis was made, peripheral blood was obtained before any treatment.

RNA transcripts served as the template for amplifying TCR beta CDR3 regions. HTBI primers were the set used in a first-round RT-PCR of the TCR CDR3. One entry per CDR3 protein, called by TCRdb with MiXCR from the multiplex PCR reads. The sample includes around 700,000 distinct CDR3 sequences, roughly a third of them seen just once. Study results and caveats: Blood also contained most expanded thyroid clonotypes above 0.001.

Stable Graves' hyperthyroidism meant no ophthalmopathy progression within 18 months. Exclusion followed for patients with uncontrolled infection, other autoimmune disease, pregnancy or lactation. The source is a woman in her thirties or forties with Graves' hyperthyroidism. Sequences were obtained from blood.

CDR3 protein: CASSGQDGTYANYGYTF. The CDR3 bases are TGTGCCAGCAGTGGTCAGGATGGGACATACGCAAACTATGGCTACACCTTC. The rearrangement uses TRBV2 and TRBJ1-2, with a possible D match to TRBD1 (6 bases). This CDR3 spans 17 amino acids. Germline V gene data show CDR1 as SNHLY and CDR2 as FYNNEI. Trimming shortened V by 4 bases and J by 2 bases, and 20 bases separated the two germline ends.